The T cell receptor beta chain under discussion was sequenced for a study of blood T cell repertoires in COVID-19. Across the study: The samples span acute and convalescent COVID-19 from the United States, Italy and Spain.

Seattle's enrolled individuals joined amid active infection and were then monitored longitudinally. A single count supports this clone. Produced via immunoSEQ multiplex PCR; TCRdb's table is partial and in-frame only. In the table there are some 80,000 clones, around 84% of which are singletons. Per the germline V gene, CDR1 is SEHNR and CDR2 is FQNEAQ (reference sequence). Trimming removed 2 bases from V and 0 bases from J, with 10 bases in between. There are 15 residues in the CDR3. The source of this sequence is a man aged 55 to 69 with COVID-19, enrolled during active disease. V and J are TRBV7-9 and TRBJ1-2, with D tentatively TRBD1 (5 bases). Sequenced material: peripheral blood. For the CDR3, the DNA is TGTGCCAGCAGCTTAAGTGACAGATCTAACTATGGCTACACCTTC. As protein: CASSLSDRSNYGYTF. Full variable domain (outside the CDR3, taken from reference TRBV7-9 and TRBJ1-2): DTGVSQNPRHKITKRGQNVTFRCDPISEHNRLYWYRQTLGQGPEFLTYFQNEAQLEKSRLLSDRFSAERPKGSFSTLEIQRTEQGDSAMYLCASSLSDRSNYGYTFGSGTRLTVV.